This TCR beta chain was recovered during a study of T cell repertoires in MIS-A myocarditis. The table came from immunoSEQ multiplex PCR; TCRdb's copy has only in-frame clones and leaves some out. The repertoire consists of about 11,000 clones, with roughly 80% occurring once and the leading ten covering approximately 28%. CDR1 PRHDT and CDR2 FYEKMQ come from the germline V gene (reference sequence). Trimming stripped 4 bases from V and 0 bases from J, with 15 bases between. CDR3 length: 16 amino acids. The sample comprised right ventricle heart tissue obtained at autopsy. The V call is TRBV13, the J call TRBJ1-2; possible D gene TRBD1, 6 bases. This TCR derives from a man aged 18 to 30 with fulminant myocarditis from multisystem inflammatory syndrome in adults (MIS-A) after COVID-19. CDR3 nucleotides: TGTGCCAGCAGCTCCAGACAGGCCCCGGCTAACTATGGCTACACCTTC. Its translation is CASSSRQAPANYGYTF.